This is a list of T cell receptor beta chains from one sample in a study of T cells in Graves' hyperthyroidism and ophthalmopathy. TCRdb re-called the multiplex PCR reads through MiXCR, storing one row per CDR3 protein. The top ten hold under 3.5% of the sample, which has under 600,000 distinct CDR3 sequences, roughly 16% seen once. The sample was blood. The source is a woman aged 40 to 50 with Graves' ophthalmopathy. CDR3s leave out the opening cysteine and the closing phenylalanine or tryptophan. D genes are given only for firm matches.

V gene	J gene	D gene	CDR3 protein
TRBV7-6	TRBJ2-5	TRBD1	ASSSNTGGRETQY
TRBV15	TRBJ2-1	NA	ATSRVRQGGRDEQF
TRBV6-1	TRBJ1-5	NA	ASSEDGGGNQPQH
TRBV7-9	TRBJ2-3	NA	ASSQNRGGWSRTDTQY
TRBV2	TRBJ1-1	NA	ASGEWLGNTEAF
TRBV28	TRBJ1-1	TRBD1	ASSLRGDRGPEAF
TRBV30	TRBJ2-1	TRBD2	AWREAGYREQF
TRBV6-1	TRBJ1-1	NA	ASIRDTTNTEAF
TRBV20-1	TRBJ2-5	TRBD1	SASQGVDPLRQY
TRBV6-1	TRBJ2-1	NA	ASSFHPDEQF
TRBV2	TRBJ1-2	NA	ASRARGSNYGYT
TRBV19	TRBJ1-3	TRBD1	ASSGQVVNTIY
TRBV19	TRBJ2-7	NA	ASSIRAGIIYEQY
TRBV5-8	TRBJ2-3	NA	ASSLALSPASTDTQY
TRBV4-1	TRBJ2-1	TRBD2	ASSQDQISGAHNEQF
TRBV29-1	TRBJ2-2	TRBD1	SVYRGTGELF
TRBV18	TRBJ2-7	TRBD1	ASSPDRAGEQY
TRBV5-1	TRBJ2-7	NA	ASSGGTYLYEQY
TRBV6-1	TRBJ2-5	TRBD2	ASRPGLALTVAQY
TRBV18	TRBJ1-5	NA	ASSLSGGRQPQH
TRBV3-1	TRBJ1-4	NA	ASSPQRPPNEKLF
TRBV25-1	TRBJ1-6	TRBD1	ASSESSGGAGSPLH
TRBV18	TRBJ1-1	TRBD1	ASSPALTGEHTEAF
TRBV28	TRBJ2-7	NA	ASSLSLTYEQY
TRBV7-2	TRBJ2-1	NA	ASSLEGNPYNEQF
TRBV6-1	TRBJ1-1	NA	ASSRQPGINTEAF
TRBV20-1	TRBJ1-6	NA	SARDDLQGPGSPLH
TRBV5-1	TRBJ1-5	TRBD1	ASSPGQSRWPQH
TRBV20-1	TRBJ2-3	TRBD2	SARDPGLAGHTDTQY
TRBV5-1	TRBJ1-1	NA	ASSSSRGAEAF
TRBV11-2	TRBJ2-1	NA	ASSLDPSILGNEQF
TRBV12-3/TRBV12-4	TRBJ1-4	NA	ASSSWGINAKLF